These 32 T cell receptor beta chains were sequenced from one sample in a study of human T cells and chemical hapten exposure. Time point here: patch test 1, 2 weeks after DPC sensitization. Treatment noted: therapeutic diphenylcyclopropenone sensitization with weekly scalp DPC. TCRdb used MiXCR to reprocess the RACE reads, holding one entry per CDR3 protein. The sample lists roughly 200,000 distinct CDR3 sequences; under 25% were seen once. Sequences were derived from whole blood, sampled in connection with sensitization to the hapten diphenylcyclopropenone (DPC). The receptors here all came from a woman aged 50 to 65 with alopecia areata. Some clones in this sample may be carry-over from other donors' samples.

V usage is TRBV5-4 and J usage is TRBJ1-2, with TRBD1 matching 7 bases. The germline gives CDR1 SGHNT, CDR2 YYREEE (reference sequence). With 4 bases clipped from V and 4 bases from J, the junction kept 10 bases outside the gene matches. The CDR3 covers 15 residues. The CDR3 region has the DNA TGTGCCAGCAGCCCCAGGGACAGAAATCTCTATGGCTACACCTTC. Its protein is CASSPRDRNLYGYTF.

The chain joins TRBV3-1 to TRBJ1-2; D call uncertain. CDR3 length equals 14 residues. Deletions cut 4 bases from V and 4 bases from J, with 13 bases between. In germline, CDR1 is LGHDT, CDR2 YNNKEL (reference sequence). Here the CDR3 reads CASSPTTSSYGYTF. CDR3 nucleotide sequence: TGTGCCAGCAGCCCAACGACCAGTTCCTATGGCTACACCTTC.

The chain uses TRBV10-1 and TRBJ2-7; unclear D gene. The CDR3 sequence is 12 residues long. V was pared by 6 bases and J by 0 bases, with 6 bases between. Germline V lookup: CDR1 WNHNN, CDR2 SYGVQD (reference sequence). Written as DNA, the CDR3 is TGCGCCAGCAGCGGGCCCTCCTACGAGCAGTACTTC. It codes for CASSGPSYEQYF.

The chain carries TRBV7-2 and TRBJ2-2; D may be TRBD2 (5 bases). The V gene's germline CDR1 is SGHTA and CDR2 FQGNSA. CDR3 length: 15 amino acids. Trimming removed 4 bases from V and 4 bases from J, with 13 bases in between. The CDR3 sequence is CASSSDFRGTGELFF. The CDR3 nucleotides are TGTGCCAGCAGCTCAGACTTCCGGGGCACCGGGGAGCTGTTTTTT.

This clonotype was found a few times. The CDR3 DNA reads as TGTGCCAGCAGGCGGGGAAAAGAAGATACGCAGTATTTT. Protein: CASRRGKEDTQYF. The rearrangement joins TRBV6-5 to TRBJ2-3; D may be TRBD2 (6 bases). CDR1 and CDR2 (germline): MNHEY, SVGAGI. With 6 bases removed from V and 5 bases from J, the gap between germline ends came to 12 bases. CDR3 length: 13 residues.

The chain combines TRBV12-3 or TRBV12-4 with TRBJ1-3, with 11 bases identical to TRBD1. The CDR3 contains 16 residues. After removal of 6 bases from V and 3 bases from J, the junction contained 7 bases not matched to a gene. DNA of the CDR3: TGTGCCAGCAGGATCGGACAGGGGGCGCGTGGAAACACCATATATTTT. Protein sequence: CASRIGQGARGNTIYF.

The chain couples TRBV5-1 to TRBJ2-2, with D possibly matching TRBD2 (5 bases). This CDR3 has 14 amino acids. Germline-derived CDR1 and CDR2 are SGHRS and YFSETQ. Trimming removed 0 bases from V and 5 bases from J, with 8 bases in between. CDR3 residues: CASSLGGGTGELFF. The CDR3 nucleotides are TGCGCCAGCAGCTTGGGAGGAGGAACCGGGGAGCTGTTTTTT.

V and J are TRBV20-1 and TRBJ1-2; D possibly corresponds to TRBD1 (6 bases). CDR1 and CDR2 (germline): DFQATT, SNEGSKA (reference sequence). The CDR3 loop spans 14 amino acids. Between the trimmed V and J ends, which lost 0 bases and 2 bases, there was a span of 10 bases. This CDR3 is CSARDEGVNYGYTF. CDR3 nucleotide sequence: TGCAGTGCTAGAGATGAGGGGGTAAACTATGGCTACACCTTC.

Many counts were recorded for this clonotype. The rearrangement joins TRBV5-1 to TRBJ2-5, with no clear D. This CDR3 region has 12 residues. Germline assignment: CDR1 SGHRS and CDR2 YFSETQ. The V end lost 0 bases, the J end lost 4 bases, and 4 bases lay between the germline ends. The CDR3 DNA is TGCGCCAGCAGCTTGGAGTTAGAGACCCAGTACTTC. Protein: CASSLELETQYF.

The gene calls are TRBV7-9 and TRBJ2-5; D may be TRBD1 (5 bases). CDR1 and CDR2 from the germline V gene are SEHNR and FQNEAQ (reference sequence). The CDR3 totals 13 residues. The V end was cut by 3 bases, the J end by 1 base, with 6 bases between. As DNA, the CDR3 is TGTGCCAGCAGCTTGACAGTCCAAGAGACCCAGTACTTC. As protein: CASSLTVQETQYF.

The chain carries TRBV7-9 and TRBJ1-1; D is undetermined. The V gene lost 0 bases and the J gene lost 5 bases, with 10 bases spanning the gap. The germline gives CDR1 SEHNR, CDR2 FQNEAQ (reference sequence). The CDR3 contains 14 residues. CDR3 in amino acids: CASSLAVPGTEAFF. The CDR3 nucleotides read TGTGCCAGCAGCTTAGCCGTCCCCGGGACTGAAGCTTTCTTT.

The rearrangement uses TRBV30 and TRBJ1-1; TRBD1 is a possible D gene (5 bases). This CDR3 is built from 12 residues. Germline CDR1 and CDR2: GTSNPN and SVGIG (reference sequence). V lost 8 bases and J lost 4, with 14 bases in between. This chain's CDR3 is CAIQASGTEAFF. The CDR3 coding sequence is TGTGCCATACAGGCGTCGGGCACTGAAGCTTTCTTT.

This clonotype has only a few counts. The chain couples TRBV7-9 to TRBJ2-1, with D tentatively TRBD1 or TRBD2 (5 bases each). This CDR3 is built from 12 residues. V lost 7 bases, J lost 10 bases, and 14 bases lay in between. Germline-derived CDR1 and CDR2 are SEHNR and FQNEAQ (reference sequence). This chain's CDR3 is CASTMAEGEQFF. In DNA form, the CDR3 reads TGTGCCAGCACGATGGCTGAGGGGGAGCAGTTCTTC. Combining the CDR3 with reference TRBV7-9 and TRBJ2-1 gives the whole variable domain DTGVSQNPRHKITKRGQNVTFRCDPISEHNRLYWYRQTLGQGPEFLTYFQNEAQLEKSRLLSDRFSAERPKGSFSTLEIQRTEQGDSAMYLCASTMAEGEQFFGPGTRLTVL.

The V gene is TRBV11-2, the J gene TRBJ2-1; weak D call: TRBD1 (6 bases). The CDR3 is 15 amino acids. With 2 bases removed from V and 2 bases from J, the gap between germline ends came to 10 bases. The germline V gene encodes CDR1 SGHAT and CDR2 FQNNGV. The CDR3 loop is CASSLWDTAYNEQFF. The CDR3 DNA reads TGTGCCAGCAGCTTATGGGACACCGCCTACAATGAGCAGTTCTTC.

The rearrangement links TRBV12-3 or TRBV12-4 to TRBJ2-6, with D possibly matching TRBD1 (6 bases). CDR3 length equals 17 residues. V lost 6 bases to trimming and J lost 4 bases, with 19 bases between them. CDR3 coding DNA: TGTGCCAGCAGGAGGCAACAGGGTCTGGTGGGGGCCAACGTCCTGACTTTC. Translated, it gives CASRRQQGLVGANVLTF.

The chain couples TRBV12-3 or TRBV12-4 to TRBJ1-6, with 8 positions matching TRBD1. The CDR3 spans 14 residues. Trimming removed 5 bases from V and 9 bases from J; junction bases left unmatched: 6. The CDR3 loop reads CASSLRGLGSPLHF. The CDR3 DNA is TGTGCCAGCAGTCTCAGGGGGCTCGGTTCACCCCTCCACTTT.

This clonotype was seen only a few times. V usage is TRBV13 and J usage is TRBJ2-5; 7 bases agree with TRBD2. V shed 5 bases and J 2 bases; nucleotides not matched to a gene: 5. CDR1 is PRHDT and CDR2 is FYEKMQ in the germline V gene (reference sequence). CDR3 size: 14 residues. CDR3 DNA sequence: TGTGCCAGCAGCCGCCTAGCGGAACAAGAGACCCAGTACTTC. Translation gives CASSRLAEQETQYF.

The chain combines TRBV12-3 or TRBV12-4 with TRBJ1-2, with 7 bases aligning to TRBD1. With V trimmed by 5 bases and J by 2 bases, 2 bases remained unmatched. This CDR3 contains 13 residues. CDR3 nucleotides: TGTGCCAGCAGTCCACAGGGGAACTATGGCTACACCTTC. Its protein product is CASSPQGNYGYTF.

The gene calls are TRBV3-1 and TRBJ1-5; D not certain. Germline CDR1 is LGHDT and CDR2 is YNNKEL (reference sequence). CDR3 length: 15 residues. Trimming took off 1 base at V and 0 bases at J, with 7 bases between the two ends. CDR3 DNA sequence: TGTGCCAGCAGCCAAGGGCGGAATAGCAATCAGCCCCAGCATTTT. This codes for CASSQGRNSNQPQHF.

J is TRBJ2-1 and V is TRBV7-2, with 7 bases lining up with TRBD1. CDR1 is SGHTA and CDR2 is FQGNSA in the germline V gene. The CDR3 runs to 15 residues. With V trimmed by 2 bases and J by 0 bases, 1 base remained unmatched. CDR3: CASSLSGGSYNEQFF. The CDR3 DNA sequence: TGTGCCAGCAGCTTATCAGGGGGCTCCTACAATGAGCAGTTCTTC.

The chain couples TRBV29-1 to TRBJ1-1; D not resolved. The CDR3 runs to 11 residues. V lost 2 bases and J 5 bases, leaving 6 bases between the germline ends. In germline, CDR1 is SQVTM, CDR2 ANQGSEA. The DNA of the CDR3 is TGCAGCGTTGAATGGGGTACTGAAGCTTTCTTT. Encoded protein: CSVEWGTEAFF.

Points on this clonotype: It may be a read error: a sequence one base away is much more abundant. The J gene is TRBJ2-3, the V gene TRBV6-5, with a tentative D call TRBD2 (5 bases). Germline CDR1 is MNHEY and CDR2 is SVGAGI. The V end lost 2 bases, the J end lost 2 bases, and 14 bases lay between the germline ends. The CDR3 spans 16 residues. CDR3 sequence (DNA): TGTGCCAGCAGTTACACCAGGACTGGCTTCACAGATACGCAGTATTTT. Translation: CASSYTRTGFTDTQYF.

In nucleotides, the CDR3 is TGTGCCAGCAGCCCAGACCGGCGGCTAGCGGCTTTGAATGAGCAGTTCTTC. This encodes CASSPDRRLAALNEQFF. This chain joins TRBV7-2 and TRBJ2-1; 7 bases align to TRBD2. Per germline, CDR1 SGHTA and CDR2 FQGNSA. V trimming: 5 bases; J trimming: 7 bases; junction bases outside the gene matches: 17. The CDR3 runs to 17 residues.

This clonotype was found a few times. This rearrangement joins TRBV2 to TRBJ1-2, with D unresolved. This CDR3 spans 13 amino acids. CDR1 is SNHLY, CDR2 FYNNEI, per germline. Trimming took off 3 bases at V and 2 bases at J, with 7 bases between the two ends. The chain's CDR3 is CASSEDWNYGYTF. In DNA form, the CDR3 reads TGTGCCAGCAGTGAGGACTGGAACTATGGCTACACCTTC.

The table lists this clonotype with a few counts. The CDR3, as DNA: TGTGCCTGGAGTGTACTGGGGACAGGCTATGGCTACACCTTC. The encoded protein is CAWSVLGTGYGYTF. The J gene is TRBJ1-2, the V gene TRBV30; TRBD1 agrees at 8 bases. Germline CDR1 is GTSNPN and CDR2 is SVGIG (reference sequence). The ends lost 0 bases at V and 4 bases at J; junction bases unmatched: 4. The CDR3 loop spans 14 amino acids.

This clonotype was counted a few times. The chain employs TRBV24-1 and TRBJ2-3, with D possibly being TRBD1 (7 bases). V was clipped by 7 bases and J by 5 bases, with 12 bases between them. The germline V gene has CDR1 KGHDR and CDR2 SFDVKD. The CDR3 is made up of 13 amino acids. The DNA of the CDR3 is TGTGCCACCAGCGCAGGGGGGAGAGATACGCAGTATTTT. The encoded protein is CATSAGGRDTQYF.

This clonotype was counted a few times. This chain links TRBV30 with TRBJ2-7, with D tentatively TRBD1 (5 bases). V lost 3 bases and J 0 bases, leaving 9 bases between the germline ends. The CDR3 has 13 amino acids. Germline-derived CDR1 and CDR2 are GTSNPN and SVGIG (reference sequence). CDR3 amino acids: CAWSSGISYEQYF. The CDR3 DNA reads TGTGCCTGGAGCTCAGGGATCTCCTACGAGCAGTACTTC. Complete variable domain (other parts from reference TRBV30 and TRBJ2-7): SQTIHQWPATLVQPVGSPLSLECTVEGTSNPNLYWYRQAAGRGLQLLFYSVGIGQISSEVPQNLSASRPQDRQFILSSKKLLLSDSGFYLCAWSSGISYEQYFGPGTRLTVT.

V usage is TRBV6-2 or TRBV6-3 and J usage is TRBJ1-2, with 7 bases identical to TRBD1. J lost 9 bases, V lost 3 bases, and 10 bases had no gene match. CDR3 length: 14 amino acids. From germline, CDR1 is MNHEY and CDR2 SVGEGT. The CDR3 nucleotides read TGTGCCAGCAGTTATCGCGTAGGGACAGATCGCTACACCTTC. Residues: CASSYRVGTDRYTF.

V is TRBV7-9 and J is TRBJ2-6; D gene uncertain. From germline, CDR1 is SEHNR and CDR2 FQNEAQ (reference sequence). Trimming took 1 base from V and 3 from J, leaving 7 bases between them. The CDR3 sequence is 15 residues long. CDR3 residues: CASSLEFGGANVLTF. For the CDR3, the DNA is TGTGCCAGCAGCTTAGAATTCGGTGGGGCCAACGTCCTGACTTTC.

The chain has TRBV27 and TRBJ2-1, with D possibly being TRBD2 (6 bases). The CDR3 length is 15 residues. Germline loops: CDR1 MNHEY, CDR2 SMNVEV (reference sequence). V lost 5 bases and J lost 7, with 18 bases in between. CDR3 amino acids: CASSARGLSGNEQFF. The CDR3 bases are TGTGCCAGCAGTGCAAGGGGACTCTCCGGGAATGAGCAGTTCTTC.

This chain uses TRBV10-3 with TRBJ1-5; tentatively, D is TRBD1 (5 bases). V was pared by 2 bases and J by 6 bases, with 20 bases between. The CDR3 spans 17 residues. Per germline, CDR1 ENHRY and CDR2 SYGVKD. CDR3 region: CAISEPPDSGGGQPQHF. The CDR3, as DNA: TGTGCCATCAGTGAGCCTCCCGACAGCGGGGGTGGTCAGCCCCAGCATTTT.

The CDR3 coding sequence is TGTGCCAGCAGCCGAGGGGCCAGCGGGAACTACAATGAGCAGTTCTTC. Translating gives CASSRGASGNYNEQFF. The chain carries TRBV11-2 and TRBJ2-1, with TRBD2 matching over 7 bases. V lost 5 bases and J lost 3; bases outside the gene matches: 10. Germline V gene lookup returns CDR1 SGHAT and CDR2 FQNNGV. The CDR3 sequence is 16 residues long.